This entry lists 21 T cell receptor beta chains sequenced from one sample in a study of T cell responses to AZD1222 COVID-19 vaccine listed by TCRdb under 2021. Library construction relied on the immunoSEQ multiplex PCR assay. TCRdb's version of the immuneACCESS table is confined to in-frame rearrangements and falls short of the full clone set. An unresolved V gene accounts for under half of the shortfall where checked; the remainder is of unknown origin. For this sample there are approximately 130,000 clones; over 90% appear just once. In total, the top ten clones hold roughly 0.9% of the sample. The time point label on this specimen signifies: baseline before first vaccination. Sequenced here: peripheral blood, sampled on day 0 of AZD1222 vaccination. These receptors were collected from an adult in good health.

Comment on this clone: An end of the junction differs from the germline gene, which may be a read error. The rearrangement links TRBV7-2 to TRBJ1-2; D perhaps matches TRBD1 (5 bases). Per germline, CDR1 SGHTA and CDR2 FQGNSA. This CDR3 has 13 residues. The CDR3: CASSLAGDRISSF. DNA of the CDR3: TGTGCCAGCAGCTTAGCCGGGGACCGCATCTCATCCTTC. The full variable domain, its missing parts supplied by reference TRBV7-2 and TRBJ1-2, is GAGVSQSPSNKVTEKGKDVELRCDPISGHTALYWYRQSLGQGLEFLIYFQGNSAPDKSGLPSDRFSAERTGGSVSTLTIQRTQQEDSAVYLCASSLAGDRISSFGSGTRLTVV.

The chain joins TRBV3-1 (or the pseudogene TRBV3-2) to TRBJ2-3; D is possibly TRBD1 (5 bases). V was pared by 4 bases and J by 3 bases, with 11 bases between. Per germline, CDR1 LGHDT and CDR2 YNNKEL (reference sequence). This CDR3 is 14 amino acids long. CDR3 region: CASSRARGTDTQYF. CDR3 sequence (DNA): TGTGCCAGCAGCCGAGCAAGGGGTACAGATACGCAGTATTTT.

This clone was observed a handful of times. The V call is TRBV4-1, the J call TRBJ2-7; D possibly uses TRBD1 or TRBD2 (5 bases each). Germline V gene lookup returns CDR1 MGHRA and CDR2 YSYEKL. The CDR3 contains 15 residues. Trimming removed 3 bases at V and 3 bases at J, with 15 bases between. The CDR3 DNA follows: TGCGCCAGCAGCCAGAATGCCGGGACCAGCTACGAGCAGTACTTC. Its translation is CASSQNAGTSYEQYF.

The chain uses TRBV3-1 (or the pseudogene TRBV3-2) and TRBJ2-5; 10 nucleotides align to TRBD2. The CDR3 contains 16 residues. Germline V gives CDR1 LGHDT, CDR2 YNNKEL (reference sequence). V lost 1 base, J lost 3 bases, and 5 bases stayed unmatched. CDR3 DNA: TGTGCCAGCAGCCAAGTGGGGACTAGCGTTGAAGAGACCCAGTACTTC. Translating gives CASSQVGTSVEETQYF.

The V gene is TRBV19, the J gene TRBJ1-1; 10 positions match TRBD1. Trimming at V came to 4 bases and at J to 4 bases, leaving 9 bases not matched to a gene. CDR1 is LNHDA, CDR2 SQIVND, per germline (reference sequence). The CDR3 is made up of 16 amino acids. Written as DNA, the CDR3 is TGTGCCAGTAGTAACCGGCCGGGACAGGGGCCCACTGAAGCTTTCTTT. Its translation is CASSNRPGQGPTEAFF.

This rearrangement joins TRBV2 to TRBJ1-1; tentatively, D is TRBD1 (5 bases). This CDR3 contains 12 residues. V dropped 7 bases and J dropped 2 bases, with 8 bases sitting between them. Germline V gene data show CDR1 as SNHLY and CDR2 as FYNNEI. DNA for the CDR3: TGTGCCAGCACCGGGGCCAACACTGAAGCTTTCTTT. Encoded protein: CASTGANTEAFF. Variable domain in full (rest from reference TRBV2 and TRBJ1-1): EPEVTQTPSHQVTQMGQEVILRCVPISNHLYFYWYRQILGQKVEFLVSFYNNEISEKSEIFDDQFSVERPDGSNFTLKIRSTKLEDSAMYFCASTGANTEAFFGQGTRLTVV.

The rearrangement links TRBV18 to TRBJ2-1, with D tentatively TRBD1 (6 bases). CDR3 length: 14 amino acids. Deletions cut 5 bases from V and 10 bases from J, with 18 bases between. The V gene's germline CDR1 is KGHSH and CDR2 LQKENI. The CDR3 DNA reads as TGTGCCAGCTCAAGCTCAGGGGCATCCCCCGAGCAGTTCTTC. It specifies CASSSSGASPEQFF.

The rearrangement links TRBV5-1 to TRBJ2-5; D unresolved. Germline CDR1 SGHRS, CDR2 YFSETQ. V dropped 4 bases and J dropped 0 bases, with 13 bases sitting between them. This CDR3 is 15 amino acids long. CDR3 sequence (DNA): TGCGCCAGCAGCCGACCCTCAGGTTACCAAGAGACCCAGTACTTC. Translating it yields CASSRPSGYQETQYF.

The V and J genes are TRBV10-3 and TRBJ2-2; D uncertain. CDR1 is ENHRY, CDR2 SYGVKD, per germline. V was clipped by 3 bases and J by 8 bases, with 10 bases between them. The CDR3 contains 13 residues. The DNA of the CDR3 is TGTGCCATCAGTGACCTCCTAGGGGGGGAGCTGTTTTTT. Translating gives CAISDLLGGELFF.

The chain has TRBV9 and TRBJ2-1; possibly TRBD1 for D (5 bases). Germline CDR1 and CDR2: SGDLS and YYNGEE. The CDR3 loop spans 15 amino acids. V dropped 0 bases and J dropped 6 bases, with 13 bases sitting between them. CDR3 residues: CASSVVSDSLNEQFF. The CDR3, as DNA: TGTGCCAGCAGCGTAGTTTCAGACAGTCTCAATGAGCAGTTCTTC. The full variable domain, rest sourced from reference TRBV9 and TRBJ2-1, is DSGVTQTPKHLITATGQRVTLRCSPRSGDLSVYWYQQSLDQGLQFLIQYYNGEERAKGNILERFSAQQFPDLHSELNLSSLELGDSALYFCASSVVSDSLNEQFFGPGTRLTVL.

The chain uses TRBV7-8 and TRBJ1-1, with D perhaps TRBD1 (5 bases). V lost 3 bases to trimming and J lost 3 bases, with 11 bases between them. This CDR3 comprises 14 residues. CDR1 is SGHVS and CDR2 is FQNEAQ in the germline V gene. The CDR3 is CASSLAEGDTEAFF. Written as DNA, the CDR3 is TGTGCCAGCAGCTTGGCCGAAGGGGACACTGAAGCTTTCTTT.

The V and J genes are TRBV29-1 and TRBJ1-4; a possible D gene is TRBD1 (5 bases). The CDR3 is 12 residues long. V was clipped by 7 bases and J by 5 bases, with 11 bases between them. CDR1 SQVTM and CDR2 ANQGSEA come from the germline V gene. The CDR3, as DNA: TGCAGCGCTCTCCGGGGGAATGAAAAACTGTTTTTT. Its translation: CSALRGNEKLFF.

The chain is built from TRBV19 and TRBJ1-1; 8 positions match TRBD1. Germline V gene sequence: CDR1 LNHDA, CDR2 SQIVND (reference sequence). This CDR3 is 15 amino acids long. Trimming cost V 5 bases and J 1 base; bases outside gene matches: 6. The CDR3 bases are TGTGCCAGTAGTTACAGGGGGGCACAGAACACTGAAGCTTTCTTT. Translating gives CASSYRGAQNTEAFF.

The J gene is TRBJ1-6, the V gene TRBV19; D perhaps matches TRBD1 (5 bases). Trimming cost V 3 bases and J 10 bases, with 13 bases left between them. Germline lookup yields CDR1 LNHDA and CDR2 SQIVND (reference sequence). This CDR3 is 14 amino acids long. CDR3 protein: CASSMGPEGSPLHF. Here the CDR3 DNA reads TGTGCCAGTAGTATGGGGCCGGAGGGGTCACCCCTCCACTTT.

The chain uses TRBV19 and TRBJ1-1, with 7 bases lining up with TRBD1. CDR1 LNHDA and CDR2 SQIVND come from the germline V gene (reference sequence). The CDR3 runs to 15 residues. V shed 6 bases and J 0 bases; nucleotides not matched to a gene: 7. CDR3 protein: CASSLRQGLNTEAFF. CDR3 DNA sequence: TGTGCCAGTAGCCTTCGACAGGGTTTGAACACTGAAGCTTTCTTT.

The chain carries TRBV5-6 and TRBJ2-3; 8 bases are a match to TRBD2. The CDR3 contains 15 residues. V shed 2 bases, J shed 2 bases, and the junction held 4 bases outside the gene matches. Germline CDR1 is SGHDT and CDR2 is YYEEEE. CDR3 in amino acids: CASSFRGGLTDTQYF. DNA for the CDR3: TGTGCCAGCAGCTTCCGGGGGGGCCTCACAGATACGCAGTATTTT.

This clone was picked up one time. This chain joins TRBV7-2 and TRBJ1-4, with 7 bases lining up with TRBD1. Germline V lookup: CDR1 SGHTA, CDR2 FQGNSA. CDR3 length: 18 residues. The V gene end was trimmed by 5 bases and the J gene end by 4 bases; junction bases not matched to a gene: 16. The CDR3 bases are TGTGCCAGCAGCCCTCGGAGGGCCAGGGGGGGGGATAATGAAAAACTGTTTTTT. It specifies CASSPRRARGGDNEKLFF.

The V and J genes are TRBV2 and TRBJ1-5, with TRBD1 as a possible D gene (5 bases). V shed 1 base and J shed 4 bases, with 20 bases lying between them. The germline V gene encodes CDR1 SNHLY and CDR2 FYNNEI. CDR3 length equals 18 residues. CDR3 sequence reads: CASSEGRLGRGPNQPQHF. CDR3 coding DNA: TGTGCCAGCAGTGAAGGGCGTCTTGGAAGGGGCCCTAATCAGCCCCAGCATTTT. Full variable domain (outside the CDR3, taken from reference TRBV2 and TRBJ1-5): EPEVTQTPSHQVTQMGQEVILRCVPISNHLYFYWYRQILGQKVEFLVSFYNNEISEKSEIFDDQFSVERPDGSNFTLKIRSTKLEDSAMYFCASSEGRLGRGPNQPQHFGDGTRLSIL.

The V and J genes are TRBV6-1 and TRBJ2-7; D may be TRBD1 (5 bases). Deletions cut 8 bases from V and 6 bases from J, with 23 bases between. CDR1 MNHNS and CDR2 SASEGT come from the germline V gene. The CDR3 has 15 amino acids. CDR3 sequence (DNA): TGTGCCAGCTACCCCTTTAGGGGAACAAGGGGCGAGCAGTACTTC. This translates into CASYPFRGTRGEQYF.

CDR3 bases: TGTGCCAGCAGCCAAGATCCTCAAGACCGACGCGGACACCAGCCCCAGCATTTT. Translated, it gives CASSQDPQDRRGHQPQHF. The chain couples TRBV4-2 to TRBJ1-5; possible D gene TRBD1, 5 bases. CDR1 LGHNA and CDR2 YNFKEQ come from the germline V gene. The CDR3 loop spans 18 amino acids. V was pared by 0 bases and J by 7 bases, with 22 bases between.

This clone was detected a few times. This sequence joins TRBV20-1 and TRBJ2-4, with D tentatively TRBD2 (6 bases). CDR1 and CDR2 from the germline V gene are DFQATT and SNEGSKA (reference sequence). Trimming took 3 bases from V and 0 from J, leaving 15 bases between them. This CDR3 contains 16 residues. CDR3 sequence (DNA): TGCAGTGCTAGTGGCCAGGGACTCCTAGCCAAAAACATTCAGTACTTC. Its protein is CSASGQGLLAKNIQYF.